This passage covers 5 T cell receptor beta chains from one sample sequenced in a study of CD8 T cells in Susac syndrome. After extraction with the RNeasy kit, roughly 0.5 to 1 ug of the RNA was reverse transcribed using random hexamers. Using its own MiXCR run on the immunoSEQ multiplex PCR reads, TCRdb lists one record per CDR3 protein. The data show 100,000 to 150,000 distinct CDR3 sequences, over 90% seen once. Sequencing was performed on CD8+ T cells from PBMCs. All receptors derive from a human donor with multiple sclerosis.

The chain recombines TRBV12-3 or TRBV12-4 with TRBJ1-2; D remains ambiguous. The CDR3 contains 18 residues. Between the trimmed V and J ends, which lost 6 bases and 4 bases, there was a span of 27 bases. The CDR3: CASRRRTGRTPTLYGYTF. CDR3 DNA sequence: TGTGCCAGCAGAAGAAGGACTGGAAGGACCCCAACCCTCTATGGCTACACCTTC.

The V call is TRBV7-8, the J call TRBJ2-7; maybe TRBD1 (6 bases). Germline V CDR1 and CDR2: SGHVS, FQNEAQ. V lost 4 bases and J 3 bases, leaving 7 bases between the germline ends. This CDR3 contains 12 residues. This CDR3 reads CASSSGDYEQYF. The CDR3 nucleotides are TGTGCCAGCAGCTCAGGGGACTACGAGCAGTACTTC.

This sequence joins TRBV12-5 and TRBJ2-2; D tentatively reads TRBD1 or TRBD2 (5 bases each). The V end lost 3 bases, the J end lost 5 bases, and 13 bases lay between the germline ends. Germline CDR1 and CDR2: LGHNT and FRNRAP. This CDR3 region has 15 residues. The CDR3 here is CASGLNEGFTGELFF. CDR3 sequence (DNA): TGTGCTAGTGGTTTAAACGAGGGGTTTACCGGGGAGCTGTTTTTT.

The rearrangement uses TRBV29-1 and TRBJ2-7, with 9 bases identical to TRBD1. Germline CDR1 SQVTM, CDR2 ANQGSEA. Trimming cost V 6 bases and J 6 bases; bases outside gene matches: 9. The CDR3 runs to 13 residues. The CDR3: CSVAGQGFGEQYF. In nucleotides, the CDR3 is TGCAGCGTGGCGGGACAGGGATTTGGCGAGCAGTACTTC.

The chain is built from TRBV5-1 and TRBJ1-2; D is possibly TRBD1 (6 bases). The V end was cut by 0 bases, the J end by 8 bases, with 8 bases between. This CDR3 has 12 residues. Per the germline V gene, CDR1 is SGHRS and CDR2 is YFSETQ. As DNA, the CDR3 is TGCGCCAGCAGCTTGGAAGGGGGGGGCTACACCTTC. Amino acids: CASSLEGGGYTF.